The present T cell receptor beta chain was sequenced within a study of CD8 T cells in ankylosing spondylitis. Study-wide results and limits: Previous work reported some of these motif variants in the synovial fluid and blood of reactive arthritis. Disease-linked clones were found to be CD8+ and relatively rare in peripheral blood.

Ten or more counts support this clonotype. Its target is not known. A single record per CDR3 protein comes from TCRdb applying MiXCR to the 5' RACE reads. Of around 140,000 distinct CDR3 sequences listed, over 9.5% are singletons. Sequencing was performed on blood, either unsorted or a sorted T cell fraction (not recorded which). The receptor was isolated from a female donor with ankylosing spondylitis or in good health (not recorded which).

The CDR3 reads CASSLAALAGAEQYF. The CDR3 region has the DNA TGTGCCAGCAGTTTAGCTGCCCTAGCGGGAGCCGAGCAGTACTTC. The chain joins TRBV12-3 or TRBV12-4 to TRBJ2-7; 10 bases match TRBD2. The CDR3 runs to 15 residues. Losses at the gene ends were 0 bases for V and 6 bases for J; bases not matched to a gene: 5.